A selection of T cell receptor beta chains follows, all from one sample in a study of T cells after yellow fever vaccination. TCRdb redid the calling of the 5' RACE reads with MiXCR, one entry per CDR3 protein. The data hold hundreds of thousands of distinct CDR3 sequences, with 9% to 15% observed a single time. Specimen: PBMCs, collected on the day of the yellow fever booster vaccination. The receptors stem from a man aged 30-40 years who received the YFV17D yellow fever vaccine. Both conserved end residues are part of each CDR3. A D gene is named only where the DNA matches it firmly.

J gene	V gene	D gene	CDR3 protein
TRBJ1-2	TRBV12-3/TRBV12-4	.	CASNEAGNYGYTF
TRBJ2-6	TRBV2	TRBD1	CASWGGRGRGANVLTF
TRBJ1-3	TRBV7-2	TRBD1	CASSGGQGNTIYF
TRBJ2-3	TRBV2	.	CASSEVGLEFGISTDTQYF
TRBJ2-5	TRBV7-2	TRBD2	CASSKGAGSQETQYF
TRBJ1-5	TRBV20-1	TRBD1	CSSKQGNQPQHF
TRBJ1-2	TRBV4-3	.	CASSQVTNYGYTF
TRBJ2-1	TRBV19	.	CASGQNSYNEQFF
TRBJ2-1	TRBV3-1	TRBD2	CASSLLAKDNEQFF
TRBJ2-7	TRBV29-1	TRBD2	CSGLTSGRAYEQYF
TRBJ1-1	TRBV12-3/TRBV12-4	.	CASSPRRAYTEAFF
TRBJ2-7	TRBV4-3	.	CASSHEPGGTAYEQYF
TRBJ2-3	TRBV5-1	TRBD2	CASSFRSGIQPTDTQYF
TRBJ1-5	TRBV23-1	TRBD1	CASSQPSGTGGAGQPQHF
TRBJ2-1	TRBV20-1	.	CSLLGSYNEQFF
TRBJ1-3	TRBV7-3	.	CASSSDGYSGNTIYF
TRBJ1-1	TRBV28	.	CAAMGDTEAFF
TRBJ2-1	TRBV6-5	TRBD2	CASSYLRGAGGHNEQFF
TRBJ1-2	TRBV4-2	TRBD1	CASSQVTGEGTF
TRBJ2-7	TRBV4-3	.	CASSQGAVHGSYEQYF
TRBJ1-2	TRBV20-1	.	CSAKTGSSNYGYTF
TRBJ2-6	TRBV27	.	CASSLMRGLVSGANVLTF
TRBJ2-7	TRBV7-2	.	CASSLDWRGYEQYF
TRBJ2-3	TRBV12-5	TRBD2	CASGAQLATSTDTQYF
TRBJ2-5	TRBV20-1	TRBD1	CSASAGQGKGTQYF
TRBJ2-6	TRBV6-1	.	CASKAAHSGANVLTF
TRBJ1-1	TRBV30	.	CAWSVLGTGQVEAFF
TRBJ2-6	TRBV18	.	CASSPISGANVLTF
TRBJ2-7	TRBV20-1	TRBD2	CSARGEREGLHEQYF
TRBJ2-7	TRBV29-1	.	CSVGGNEQYF
TRBJ2-7	TRBV7-2	.	CASSLARAAYEQYF
TRBJ2-4	TRBV20-1	.	CSARDSVLAKNIQYF
TRBJ2-3	TRBV7-2	TRBD2	CASSLNAAGVKDTQYF
TRBJ1-6	TRBV29-1	.	CSARDGAEGSPLHF
TRBJ2-2	TRBV20-1	TRBD2	CSARVGSGISTGELFF
TRBJ2-7	TRBV20-1	.	CSAHRLGSYEQYF
TRBJ1-1	TRBV20-1	.	CSARGANTEAFF
TRBJ2-3	TRBV5-1	TRBD2	CASTPLAGATDTQYF
TRBJ2-7	TRBV13	TRBD2	CASSLKLAGVGEQYF
TRBJ1-3	TRBV30	.	CAWSVSRSSGNTIYF
TRBJ2-5	TRBV28	TRBD2	CASSLIAGVQETQYF
TRBJ1-1	TRBV5-1	.	CASNSGFSAFF